The rows below give T cell receptor beta chains drawn from one sample of a study of PD-L1 blockade in urothelial cancer. The data were produced by immunoSEQ multiplex PCR, yet TCRdb's version contains in-frame clones alone and is incomplete. The table records 65,000 to 90,000 clones, less than 90% of them present only once. The sample consisted of PBMCs, taken around atezolizumab (anti-PD-L1) treatment. These receptors were obtained from a woman in her 70s with urothelial cancer. Each CDR3 is given with its conserved first and last residue. The order of the fields is D gene, clone size, V gene, J gene, CDR3 DNA, CDR3 protein. A D gene is named only where the DNA matches it firmly. Expanded clones are given a class, and other clones once, few, many or no size at all.

-,once,TRBV7-9,TRBJ1-1,TGTGCCAGCAGCTTAAGTTCTTGGACAACTAACACTGAAGCTTTCTTT,CASSLSSWTTNTEAFF
TRBD2,few,TRBV4-2,TRBJ2-1,TGTGCCAGCAGCCCGCCTAGCGGGGAGTACAATGAGCAGTTCTTC,CASSPPSGEYNEQFF
TRBD2,few,TRBV5-1,TRBJ2-1,TGCGCCAGCAGCCTAGGGACTAGCGGGCTCAATGAGCAGTTCTTC,CASSLGTSGLNEQFF
TRBD2,-,TRBV4-2,TRBJ2-3,TGTGCCAGCAGCGATGGACTAGCGAACACAGATACGCAGTATTTT,CASSDGLANTDTQYF
-,-,TRBV11-2,TRBJ2-5,TGTGCCAGCAGCTTCGGGGAGACCCAGTACTTC,CASSFGETQYF
-,-,TRBV2,TRBJ2-1,TGTGCCAGCAGTTCCTTAGGGGTAGAATACAATGAGCAGTTCTTC,CASSSLGVEYNEQFF
-,-,TRBV7-9,TRBJ2-2,TGTGCCAGCAGCTCGAAGACAGGGAACACCGGGGAGCTGTTTTTT,CASSSKTGNTGELFF
-,-,TRBV19,TRBJ2-1,TGTGCCAGTAGTATGGAAGGGGCTACCTACAATGAGCAGTTCTTC,CASSMEGATYNEQFF
TRBD1,-,TRBV6-5,TRBJ1-6,TGTGCCAGCAGTCGGACAGGGGGAGCTAATTCACCCCTCCACTTT,CASSRTGGANSPLHF
-,-,TRBV18,TRBJ2-3,TGTGCCAGCTCAACCGACCGGGTTGCGCAGTATTTT,CASSTDRVAQYF
-,few,TRBV7-9,TRBJ2-4,TGTGCCAGCAGCTTAGGCTCGGGCAAAAACATTCAGTACTTC,CASSLGSGKNIQYF
TRBD2,-,TRBV5-1,TRBJ2-2,TGCGCCAGCAGCTCCTCCGGGACTAGCGCCACCGGGGAGCTGTTTTTT,CASSSSGTSATGELFF
-,once,TRBV6-4,TRBJ2-1,TGTGCCAGCAGTCCGGGGAGCTCCTACAATGAGCAGTTCTTC,CASSPGSSYNEQFF
TRBD2,few,TRBV28,TRBJ2-7,TGTGCCAGCCCAGACGTCCCGGGACTAGAATGGAGCGAGCAGTACTTC,CASPDVPGLEWSEQYF
TRBD1,-,TRBV6-1,TRBJ1-1,TGTGCCAGCAGGGACAGGGCTATGAACACTGAAGCTTTCTTT,CASRDRAMNTEAFF
-,-,TRBV7-8,TRBJ1-4,TGTGCCAGCAGCCGACAAGAAGATAATGAAAAACTGTTTTTT,CASSRQEDNEKLFF
-,-,TRBV15,TRBJ2-3,TGTGCCACCAGTGCCGCAGGTGGAGATACGCAGTATTTT,CATSAAGGDTQYF
-,-,TRBV5-6,TRBJ1-2,TGTGCCAGCAGCCCCCCCACAGAGAACTATGGCTACACCTTC,CASSPPTENYGYTF
-,-,TRBV5-1,TRBJ1-5,TGCGCCAGAAGTTTAGGCCTCCGGGACATACTCAATCAGCCCCAGCATTTT,CARSLGLRDILNQPQHF
-,-,TRBV10-2,TRBJ2-5,TGCGCCAGCAGTCCCCAATTAGAGACCCAGTACTTC,CASSPQLETQYF
-,few,TRBV6-6,TRBJ1-5,TGTGCCAGCAGTTACGAGAGAGATCAGCCCCAGCATTTT,CASSYERDQPQHF
-,-,TRBV5-1,TRBJ1-1,TGCGCCAGCAGCTTTTCGACTCGGAGTGGGGCTTTCTTT,CASSFSTRSGAFF
-,-,TRBV9,TRBJ1-1,TGTGCCAGCAGCGTGGGGGGGACCATGAACACTGAAGCTTTCTTT,CASSVGGTMNTEAFF
-,once,TRBV6-5,TRBJ2-7,TGTGCCAGCAGTTACCGGGGAGTGACTCCTCAGTACTTC,CASSYRGVTPQYF
TRBD1,-,TRBV5-1,TRBJ1-5,TGCGCCAGCAGCTTCTCACAGGGGGCGAGGCAGCCCCAGCATTTT,CASSFSQGARQPQHF
-,once,TRBV2,TRBJ2-1,TGTGCCAGCAGTGAACTGTCTCATGAGCAGTTCTTC,CASSELSHEQFF
TRBD2,-,TRBV28,TRBJ2-5,TGTGCCAGCACCCTAGCGGGAGGCCTCATGGAGACCCAGTACTTC,CASTLAGGLMETQYF